Detailed here is one TCR beta chain. The antigen is undetermined. Naive CD8 cells lacked CD45RO, underwent positive selection for CCR7 and left out terminally differentiated effector memory CD45RA+ cells. The data were taken from a study of shared clonotypes between healthy human individuals. The CDR3 runs 15 residues. CDR1 and CDR2 (germline): SGHVS, FNYEAQ. V was pared by 3 bases and J by 3 bases, with 8 bases of the junction left unmatched. TCRdb's copy holds only in-frame clones and misses some; the assay was immunoSEQ multiplex PCR. The data show approximately 1.9 million clones, roughly 93% seen once. Study results and caveats: A handful of donors had 4% to 6.5% of their naive CD4 clonotypes in common.

Sequenced material: naive CD8+ T cells from PBMCs. The chain couples TRBV7-6 to TRBJ2-7; 7 bases match TRBD1. This TCR derives from a man in his late teens or twenties in good health. Some clones in this sample may be carry-over from other donors' samples. CDR3 protein: CASSLGYRGHYEQYF. CDR3 nucleotides: TGTGCCAGCAGCTTGGGTTACAGGGGTCACTACGAGCAGTACTTC.